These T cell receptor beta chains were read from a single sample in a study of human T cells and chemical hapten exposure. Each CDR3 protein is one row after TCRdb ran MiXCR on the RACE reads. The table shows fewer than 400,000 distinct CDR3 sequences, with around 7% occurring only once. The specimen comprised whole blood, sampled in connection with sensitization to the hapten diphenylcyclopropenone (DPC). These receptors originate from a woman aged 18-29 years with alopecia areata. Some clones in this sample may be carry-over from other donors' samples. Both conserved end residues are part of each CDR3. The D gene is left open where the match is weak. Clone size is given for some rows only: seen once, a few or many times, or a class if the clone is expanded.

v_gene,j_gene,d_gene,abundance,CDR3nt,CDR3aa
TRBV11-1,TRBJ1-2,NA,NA,TGTGCCAGCAGCTTACAAAACCCGCAATTGAGTGGCTACACCTTC,CASSLQNPQLSGYTF
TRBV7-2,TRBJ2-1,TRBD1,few,TGTGCCAGCAGCCCTATGGGACAGTACTCCTACAATGAGCAGTTCTTC,CASSPMGQYSYNEQFF
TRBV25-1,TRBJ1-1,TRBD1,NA,TGTGCCAGCAGTGGATGGACAGGGGAGGACACTGAAGCTTTCTTT,CASSGWTGEDTEAFF
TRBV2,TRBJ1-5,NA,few,TGTGCCAGCAGTGAACCAGGGACTCAGCCCCAGCATTTT,CASSEPGTQPQHF
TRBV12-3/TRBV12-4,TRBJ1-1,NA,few,TGTGCCAGCAGTTTTTTAATGAACACTGAAGCTTTCTTT,CASSFLMNTEAFF
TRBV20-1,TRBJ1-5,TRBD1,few,TGCAGTGCTCTCCAGACAGGGGTACAACAGCCCCAGCATTTT,CSALQTGVQQPQHF
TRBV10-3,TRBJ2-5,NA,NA,TGTGCCATCAGCGAAGCAAAAGAGACCCAGTACTTC,CAISEAKETQYF
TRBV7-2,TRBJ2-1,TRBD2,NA,TGTGCCAGCAGCTCCTCTGGACTAGCGCCGTTCTTC,CASSSSGLAPFF
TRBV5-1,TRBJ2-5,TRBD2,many,TGCGCCAGCAGCGCTACTAGCGGGAAAGAGACCCAGTACTTC,CASSATSGKETQYF
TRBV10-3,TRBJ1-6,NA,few,TGTGCCATCAGTCCTGCGAGTTCACCCCTCCACTTT,CAISPASSPLHF
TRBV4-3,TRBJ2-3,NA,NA,TGCGCCAGCAGCCAAAATTTAGCGGCTAGCACAGATACGCAGTATTTT,CASSQNLAASTDTQYF
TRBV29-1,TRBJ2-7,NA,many,TGCAGCGCCAGACCCGGGACTGGGGCCTACGAGCAGTACTTC,CSARPGTGAYEQYF
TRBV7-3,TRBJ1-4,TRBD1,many,TGTGCCAGCAGCCTGACAGGGGGGACTAATGAAAAACTGTTTTTT,CASSLTGGTNEKLFF
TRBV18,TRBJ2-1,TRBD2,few,TGTGCCAGCTCACCACTAGCGGGGGGGAGCTCCTACAATGAGCAGTTCTTC,CASSPLAGGSSYNEQFF